This T cell receptor (beta chain) was captured in a study of T-cell reconstitution after alpha-beta-depleted transplantation in children. Germline CDR1 SGHRS, CDR2 YFSETQ. Trimming removed 3 bases at V and 1 base at J, with 15 bases between. The CDR3 totals 16 residues. During its preparation, the TCRbeta library received unique molecular identifiers. TCRdb reanalysed the PCR reads using MiXCR and keeps one entry per CDR3 protein. The table lists 700,000 to 950,000 distinct CDR3 sequences, about 15% of them singletons. This clonotype was detected only a few times. The sequences come from PBMCs, mostly from graft donor cells, collected 360 days after TCRalphabeta/CD19-depleted stem cell transplant. The chain recombines TRBV5-1 with TRBJ2-3; D may correspond to TRBD1 or TRBD2 (5 bases each). The TCR sequence derives from a male patient under 18 who had a stem cell transplant for acute lymphoblastic leukemia, so the T cells may come from the graft donor. The CDR3 reads CASSYRDLLRTDTQYF. CDR3 sequence (DNA): TGCGCCAGCAGCTACCGGGACCTCCTACGCACAGATACGCAGTATTTT.